This TCR beta chain was captured in a study of CD8 T cells in Susac syndrome. Whole-study context: The Susac syndrome patients that were sequenced included about 6 with active disease and under ten in remission.

TEMRA cells were enriched by FACS, while CD8+ and CD4+ T cells were obtained through a negative isolation that was performed magnetically. RNA, at roughly 0.5 to 1 ug, was reverse transcribed with random hexamers. One entry per CDR3 protein results from TCRdb running MiXCR on the immunoSEQ multiplex PCR reads. The sample records about 190,000 distinct CDR3 sequences, around 95% being singletons. Germline assignment: CDR1 DFQATT and CDR2 SNEGSKA (reference sequence). The CDR3 runs to 15 residues. V lost 0 bases, J lost 8 bases, and 9 bases stayed unmatched. The chain employs TRBV20-1 and TRBJ1-5; 8 bases match TRBD1. Sample: CD4+ T cells from PBMCs. This sequence originates from a human donor with Susac syndrome. CDR3 in amino acids: CSARDDTGGNKPQHF. DNA for the CDR3: TGCAGTGCTAGAGATGATACAGGGGGAAATAAGCCCCAGCATTTT.